Below, 12 T cell receptor beta chains from the same sample are listed, as sequenced in a study of blood T cells in healthy people across ages (dated by TCRdb to about 2015). The library was prepared using 5' RACE. This sample was sequenced with an Illumina HiSeq 2500. The second PCR ran for roughly 7 to 11 cycles and used a J-beta primer mix along with a sample-barcoded 5' primer. The raw public data were reprocessed by TCRdb itself: fastp quality trimming at Q25, MiXCR clonotype calling, in-frame beta chains only. Here each entry gathers all rows of one CDR3 protein and keeps the most common genes and DNA. This sample lists roughly 800,000 distinct CDR3 sequences; more than 45% were detected once. The top ten clones comprise 20% to 25% of the sample. The material sequenced was blood. The origin of the receptors is a man aged 25-45 years in good health.

Remarks on this clonotype: Sequence at one end of the junction differs from germline and may be a read error. This sequence joins TRBV11-3 and TRBJ2-3; 9 bases are shared with TRBD1. This CDR3 has 15 amino acids. Germline V gives CDR1 SGHNT, CDR2 YENEEA. The CDR3 protein is CSSSAGTGFPDTQYF. DNA of the CDR3: TGTTCCAGCAGCGCCGGGACAGGGTTCCCAGATACGCAGTATTTT. The complete variable domain, with remaining parts taken from reference TRBV11-3 and TRBJ2-3, reads EAGVVQSPRYKIIEKKQPVAFWCNPISGHNTLYWYLQNLGQGPELLIRYENEEAVDDSQLPKDRFSAERLKGVDSTLKIQPAELGDSAVYLCSSSAGTGFPDTQYFGPGTRLTVL.

In this sample, this clonotype turned up once. This chain links TRBV11-2 with TRBJ2-1, with 8 bases identical to TRBD2. Germline CDR1 SGHAT, CDR2 FQNNGV. The CDR3 is made up of 15 amino acids. Trimming removed 4 bases from V and 6 bases from J; junction bases left unmatched: 8. CDR3 in amino acids: CASSSLSGVANEQFF. The CDR3 DNA is TGTGCCAGCAGCTCACTTAGCGGGGTAGCCAATGAGCAGTTCTTC. The full variable domain, rest sourced from reference TRBV11-2 and TRBJ2-1, is EAGVAQSPRYKIIEKRQSVAFWCNPISGHATLYWYQQILGQGPKLLIQFQNNGVVDDSQLPKDRFSAERLKGVDSTLKIQPAKLEDSAVYLCASSSLSGVANEQFFGPGTRLTVL.

This rearrangement joins TRBV18 to TRBJ2-5; 10 positions agree with TRBD2. The CDR3 runs 15 residues. After removal of 5 bases from V and 5 bases from J, the junction contained 8 bases not matched to a gene. Germline values: CDR1 KGHSH, CDR2 LQKENI. The CDR3 nucleotides read TGTGCCAGCTCAGGCTCTAGCGGGAGAACGGAGACCCAGTACTTC. Protein: CASSGSSGRTETQYF.

The sample holds one count of this clonotype. The V call is TRBV29-1, the J call TRBJ2-5; the match to TRBD1 covers 9 bases. J lost 6 bases, V lost 4 bases, and 9 bases had no gene match. The CDR3 sequence is 14 residues long. Germline V gene lookup returns CDR1 SQVTM and CDR2 ANQGSEA. CDR3 amino acids: CSVGGTGHGKTQYF. The DNA for the CDR3 is TGCAGCGTTGGCGGGACAGGGCACGGGAAGACCCAGTACTTC.

This clonotype occurred many times. The chain employs TRBV18 and TRBJ2-6; D remains unclear. The CDR3 consists of 14 residues. Germline loops: CDR1 KGHSH, CDR2 LQKENI. The ends were cut back, 2 bases at V and 2 bases at J, with 4 bases in the middle. The CDR3 DNA reads as TGTGCCAGCTCACCAGGGCCTGGGGCCAACGTCCTGACTTTC. Its protein product is CASSPGPGANVLTF.

J is TRBJ2-7 and V is TRBV6-2 or TRBV6-3; 8 bases fit TRBD1. The trim removed 5 bases at V and 7 bases at J, leaving 7 bases unmatched. The CDR3 consists of 13 residues. The germline V gene has CDR1 MNHEY and CDR2 SVGEGT. CDR3 amino acids: CASSEWTGREQYF. In nucleotides, the CDR3 is TGTGCCAGCAGTGAATGGACAGGGCGTGAGCAGTACTTC.

This clonotype showed up just once. The chain carries TRBV28 and TRBJ1-1, with TRBD1 identical over 7 bases. The J segment lost 0 bases and the V segment lost 5 bases, leaving 6 bases of the junction unmatched. Germline V gives CDR1 MDHEN, CDR2 SYDVKM. This CDR3 spans 15 amino acids. The CDR3 DNA reads as TGTGCCAGCAGTGGCGACAGGGAAATGAACACTGAAGCTTTCTTT. This codes for CASSGDREMNTEAFF.

In this sample, this clonotype turned up a few times. This chain links TRBV14 with TRBJ2-3; D remains unclear. Germline CDR1 SGHDN, CDR2 FVKESK. The CDR3 is made up of 14 amino acids. The V end was cut by 4 bases, the J end by 6 bases, with 14 bases between. CDR3 protein: CASSPYGELDTQYF. The CDR3 DNA sequence: TGTGCCAGCAGCCCCTATGGGGAACTGGATACGCAGTATTTT. Full variable domain (rest looked up from reference TRBV14 and TRBJ2-3): EAGVTQFPSHSVIEKGQTVTLRCDPISGHDNLYWYRRVMGKEIKFLLHFVKESKQDESGMPNNRFLAERTGGTYSTLKVQPAELEDSGVYFCASSPYGELDTQYFGPGTRLTVL.

This chain joins TRBV9 and TRBJ2-1, with 11 bases matching TRBD2. V shed 0 bases, J shed 10 bases, and the junction held 6 bases outside the gene matches. The germline V gene has CDR1 SGDLS and CDR2 YYNGEE. The CDR3 is 15 amino acids. The CDR3 DNA follows: TGTGCCAGCAGCGTAGACACTAGCGGGGGCAGGGAGCAGTTCTTC. It yields the protein CASSVDTSGGREQFF. The whole variable domain, remainder taken from reference TRBV9 and TRBJ2-1, is DSGVTQTPKHLITATGQRVTLRCSPRSGDLSVYWYQQSLDQGLQFLIQYYNGEERAKGNILERFSAQQFPDLHSELNLSSLELGDSALYFCASSVDTSGGREQFFGPGTRLTVL.

J is TRBJ2-7 and V is TRBV6-1; tentative D call: TRBD1 (5 bases). There are 13 residues in the CDR3. Trimming removed 10 bases at V and 4 bases at J, with 17 bases between. Looked up from germline, CDR1 is MNHNS and CDR2 is SASEGT. Here the CDR3 DNA reads TGTGCCATCACTTTGGGGCAGGTTTACGAGCAGTACTTC. This gives the protein CAITLGQVYEQYF.

The V and J genes are TRBV11-2 and TRBJ2-4; D may be TRBD2 (6 bases). The J call may be faulty, since TRBJ2-7 better matches the DNA end. Germline V gives CDR1 SGHAT, CDR2 FQNNGV. CDR3 length: 14 residues. The CDR3 loop is CASSPLVSGYEQYF. In nucleotides, the CDR3 is TGTGCCAGCAGCCCCCTGGTTAGCGGCTACGAGCAGTACTTC.

In DNA, the CDR3 is TGTGCCAGCTTTGAAACCGGGACTAGCGGTTTTAGCACAGATACGCAGTATTTT. Its translation: CASFETGTSGFSTDTQYF. The V call is TRBV6-4, the J call TRBJ2-3; 11 positions match TRBD2. There are 18 residues in the CDR3. Per germline, CDR1 MRHNA and CDR2 SNTAGT. After removal of 8 bases from V and 0 bases from J, the junction contained 13 bases not matched to a gene.